The clone carrying this T cell receptor (beta chain) was recorded once. What it binds is not known. This sample was included in a study of OX40 agonist ivuxolimab in advanced cancers. Study-wide background: Those treated in dose escalation had hepatocellular carcinoma, melanoma, renal cell cancer or head and neck cancer.

The CDR3 is made up of 15 amino acids. Trimming cost V 8 bases and J 3 bases; bases outside gene matches: 9. Germline V CDR1 and CDR2: MNHEY, SVGAGI. Study observations and caveats: CD4+ and CD8+ blood T cells expanded clonally by week 6 at 0.1 to 3.0 mg/kg. CD8+ T cells were the subset that, on average, had more expanded clones than CD4+. Patients who responded partially at 0.1-3.0 mg/kg showed clonal expansion ranking among the lowest.

Sequenced by immunoSEQ multiplex PCR; TCRdb stores in-frame clones only, minus some. The table shows more than 12,000 clones, with about 87% occurring only once. This clonotype was sampled from an adult with an advanced solid tumor such as melanoma, head and neck, liver or kidney cancer. The sequencing used CD4+ or CD8+ T cells sorted from blood, collected in a trial of the OX40 agonist ivuxolimab. This rearrangement joins TRBV6-5 to TRBJ2-3; 9 positions match TRBD2. The CDR3 reads CASAISGGRTDTQYF. CDR3 sequence (DNA): TGTGCCAGCGCCATAAGCGGGGGGCGGACAGATACGCAGTATTTT.